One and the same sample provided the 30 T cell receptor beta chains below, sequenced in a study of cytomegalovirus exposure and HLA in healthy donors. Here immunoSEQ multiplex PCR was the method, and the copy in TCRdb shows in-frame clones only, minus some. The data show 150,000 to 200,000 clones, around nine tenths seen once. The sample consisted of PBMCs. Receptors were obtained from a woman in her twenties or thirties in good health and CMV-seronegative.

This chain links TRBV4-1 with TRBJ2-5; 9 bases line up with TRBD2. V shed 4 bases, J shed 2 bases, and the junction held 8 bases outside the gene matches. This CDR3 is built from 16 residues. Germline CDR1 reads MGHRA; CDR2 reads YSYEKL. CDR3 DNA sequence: TGCGCCAGCAGCCTAGTAGCGGGGGCAATTCAAGAGACCCAGTACTTC. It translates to CASSLVAGAIQETQYF.

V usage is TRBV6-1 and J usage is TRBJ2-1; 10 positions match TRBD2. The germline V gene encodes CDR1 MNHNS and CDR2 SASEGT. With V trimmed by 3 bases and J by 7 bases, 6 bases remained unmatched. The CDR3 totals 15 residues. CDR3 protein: CASSESGGVWNEQFF. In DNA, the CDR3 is TGTGCCAGCAGTGAGAGCGGGGGGGTGTGGAATGAGCAGTTCTTC.

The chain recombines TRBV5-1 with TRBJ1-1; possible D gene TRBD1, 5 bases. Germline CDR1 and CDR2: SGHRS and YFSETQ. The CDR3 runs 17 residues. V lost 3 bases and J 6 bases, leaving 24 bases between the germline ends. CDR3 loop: CASSSTTGSLRGAEAFF. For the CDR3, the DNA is TGCGCCAGCAGCTCGACAACAGGTTCACTTCGGGGGGCTGAAGCTTTCTTT.

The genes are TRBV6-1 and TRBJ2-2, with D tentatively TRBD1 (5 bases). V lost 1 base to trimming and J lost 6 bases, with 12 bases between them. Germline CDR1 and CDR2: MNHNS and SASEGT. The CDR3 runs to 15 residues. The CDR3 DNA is TGTGCCAGCAGTGAAGACTCAGGGTTGCCCGGGGAGCTGTTTTTT. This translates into CASSEDSGLPGELFF.

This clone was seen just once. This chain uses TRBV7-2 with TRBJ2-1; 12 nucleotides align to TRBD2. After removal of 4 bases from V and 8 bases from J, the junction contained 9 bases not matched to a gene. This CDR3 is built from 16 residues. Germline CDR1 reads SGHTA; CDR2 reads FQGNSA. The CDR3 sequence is CASSYSSGGAGDEQFF. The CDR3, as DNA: TGTGCCAGCAGCTACTCTAGCGGGGGGGCCGGTGATGAGCAGTTCTTC.

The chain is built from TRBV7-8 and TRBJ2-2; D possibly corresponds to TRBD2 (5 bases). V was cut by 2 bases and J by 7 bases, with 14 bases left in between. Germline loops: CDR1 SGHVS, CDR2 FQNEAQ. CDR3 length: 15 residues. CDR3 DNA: TGTGCCAGCAGCTTACCCGGACGGGCGGGCGGGGAGCTGTTTTTT. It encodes CASSLPGRAGGELFF.

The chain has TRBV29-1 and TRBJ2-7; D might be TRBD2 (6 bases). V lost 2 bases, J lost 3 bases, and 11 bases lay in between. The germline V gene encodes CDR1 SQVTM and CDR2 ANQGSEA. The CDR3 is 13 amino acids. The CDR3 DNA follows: TGCAGCGTTGAACTGGGGGGAGGCTACGAGCAGTACTTC. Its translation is CSVELGGGYEQYF.

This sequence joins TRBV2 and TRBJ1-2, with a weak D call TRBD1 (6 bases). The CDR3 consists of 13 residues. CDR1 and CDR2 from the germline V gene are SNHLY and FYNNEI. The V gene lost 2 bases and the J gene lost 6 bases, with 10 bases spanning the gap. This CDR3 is CASSENRVDGYTF. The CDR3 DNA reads TGTGCCAGCAGTGAAAACAGGGTCGATGGCTACACCTTC.

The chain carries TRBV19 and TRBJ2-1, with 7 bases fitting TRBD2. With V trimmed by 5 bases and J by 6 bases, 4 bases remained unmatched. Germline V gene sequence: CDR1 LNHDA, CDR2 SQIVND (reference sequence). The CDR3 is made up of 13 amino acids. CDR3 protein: CASSPGLVNEQFF. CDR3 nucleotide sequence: TGTGCCAGTAGTCCAGGACTAGTCAATGAGCAGTTCTTC. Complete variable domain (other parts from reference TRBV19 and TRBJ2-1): DGGITQSPKYLFRKEGQNVTLSCEQNLNHDAMYWYRQDPGQGLRLIYYSQIVNDFQKGDIAEGYSVSREKKESFPLTVTSAQKNPTAFYLCASSPGLVNEQFFGPGTRLTVL.

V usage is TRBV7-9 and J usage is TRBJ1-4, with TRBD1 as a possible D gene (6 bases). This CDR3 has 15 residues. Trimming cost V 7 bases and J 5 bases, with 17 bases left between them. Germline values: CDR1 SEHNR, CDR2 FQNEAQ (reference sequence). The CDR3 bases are TGTGCCAGCAAGCCGTCGGGACAACTAAATGAAAAACTGTTTTTT. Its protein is CASKPSGQLNEKLFF.

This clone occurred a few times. The CDR3 is CASSQDGPESSYEQYF. The CDR3 DNA is TGCGCCAGCAGCCAAGATGGTCCAGAATCCTCCTACGAGCAGTACTTC. The chain joins TRBV4-3 to TRBJ2-7, with D uncertain. The CDR3 is 16 residues long. The V end was cut by 0 bases, the J end by 0 bases, with 12 bases between. Germline assignment: CDR1 LGHNA and CDR2 YSLEER.

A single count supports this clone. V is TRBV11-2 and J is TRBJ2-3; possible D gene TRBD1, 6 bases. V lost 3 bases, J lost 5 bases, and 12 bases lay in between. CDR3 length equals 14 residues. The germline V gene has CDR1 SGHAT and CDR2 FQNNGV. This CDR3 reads CASSFKQGIDTQYF. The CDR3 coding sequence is TGTGCCAGCAGCTTCAAACAGGGAATAGATACGCAGTATTTT.

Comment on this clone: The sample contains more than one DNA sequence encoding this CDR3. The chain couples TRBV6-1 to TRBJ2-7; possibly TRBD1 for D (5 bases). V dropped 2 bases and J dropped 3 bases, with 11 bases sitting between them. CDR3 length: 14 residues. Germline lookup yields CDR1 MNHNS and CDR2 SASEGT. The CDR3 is CASSERGLNYEQYF. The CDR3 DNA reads TGTGCCAGCAGTGAAAGGGGCCTGAACTACGAGCAGTACTTC.

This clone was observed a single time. In DNA form, the CDR3 reads TGTGCCAGCAGCACCCAGCCGGGACTAGCCCGCCAAGAGACCCAGTACTTC. Translation gives CASSTQPGLARQETQYF. J is TRBJ2-5 and V is TRBV5-4; TRBD2 agrees at 9 bases. The CDR3 contains 17 residues. V shed 4 bases and J 1 base; nucleotides not matched to a gene: 11. Germline loops: CDR1 SGHNT, CDR2 YYREEE (reference sequence).

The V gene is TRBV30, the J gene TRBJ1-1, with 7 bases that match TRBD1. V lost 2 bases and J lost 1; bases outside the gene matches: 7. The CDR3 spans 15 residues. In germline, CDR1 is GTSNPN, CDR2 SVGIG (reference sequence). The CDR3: CAWSHRDSQNTEAFF. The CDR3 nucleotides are TGTGCCTGGAGTCACAGGGACAGCCAGAACACTGAAGCTTTCTTT.

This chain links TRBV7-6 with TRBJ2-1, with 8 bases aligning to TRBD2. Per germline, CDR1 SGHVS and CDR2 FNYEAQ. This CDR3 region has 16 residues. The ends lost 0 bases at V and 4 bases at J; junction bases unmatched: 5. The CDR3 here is CASSLAGGGRYNEQFF. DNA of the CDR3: TGTGCCAGCAGCTTAGCGGGCGGGGGGCGTTACAATGAGCAGTTCTTC.

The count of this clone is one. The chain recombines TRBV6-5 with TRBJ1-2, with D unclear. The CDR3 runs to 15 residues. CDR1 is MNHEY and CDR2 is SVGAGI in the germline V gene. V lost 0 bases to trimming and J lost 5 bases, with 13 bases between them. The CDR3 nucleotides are TGTGCCAGCAGTTACTCGTCCAAAAGGAGTTATGGCTACACCTTC. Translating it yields CASSYSSKRSYGYTF.

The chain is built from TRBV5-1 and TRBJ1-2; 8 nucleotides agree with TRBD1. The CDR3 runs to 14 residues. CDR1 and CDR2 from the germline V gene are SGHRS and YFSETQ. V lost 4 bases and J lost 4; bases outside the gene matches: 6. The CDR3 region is CASSSDTGGYGYTF. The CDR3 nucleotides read TGCGCCAGCAGCAGCGACACAGGGGGCTATGGCTACACCTTC.

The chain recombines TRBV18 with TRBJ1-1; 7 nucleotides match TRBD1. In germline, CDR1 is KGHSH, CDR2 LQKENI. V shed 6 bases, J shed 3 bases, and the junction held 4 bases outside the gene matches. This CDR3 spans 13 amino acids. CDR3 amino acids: CASSLGQDTEAFF. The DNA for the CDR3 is TGTGCCAGCTCTCTAGGACAGGACACTGAAGCTTTCTTT.

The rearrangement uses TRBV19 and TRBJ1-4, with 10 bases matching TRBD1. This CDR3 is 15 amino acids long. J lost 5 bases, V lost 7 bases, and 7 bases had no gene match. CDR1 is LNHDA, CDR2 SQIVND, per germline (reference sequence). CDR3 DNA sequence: TGTGCCAGTACCCGGGCGGACAGGGGGAATGAAAAACTGTTTTTT. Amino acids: CASTRADRGNEKLFF.

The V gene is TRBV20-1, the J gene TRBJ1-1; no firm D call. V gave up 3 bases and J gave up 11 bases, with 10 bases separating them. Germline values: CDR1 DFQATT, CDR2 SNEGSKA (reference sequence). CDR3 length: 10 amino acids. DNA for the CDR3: TGCAGTGCTAGTCGGGTCGAGGCTTTCTTT. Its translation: CSASRVEAFF.

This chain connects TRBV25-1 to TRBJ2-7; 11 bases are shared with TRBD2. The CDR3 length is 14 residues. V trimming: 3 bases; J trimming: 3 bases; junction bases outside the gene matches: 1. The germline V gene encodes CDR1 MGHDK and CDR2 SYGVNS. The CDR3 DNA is TGTGCCAGCAGTGATCTAGCGGGGGGCTACGAGCAGTACTTC. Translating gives CASSDLAGGYEQYF.

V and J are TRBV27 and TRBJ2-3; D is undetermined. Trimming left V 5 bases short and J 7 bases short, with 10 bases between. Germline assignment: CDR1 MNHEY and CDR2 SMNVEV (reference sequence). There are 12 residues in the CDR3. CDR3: CASSLTGNTQYF. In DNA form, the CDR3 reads TGTGCCAGCAGTCTGACTGGAAATACGCAGTATTTT.

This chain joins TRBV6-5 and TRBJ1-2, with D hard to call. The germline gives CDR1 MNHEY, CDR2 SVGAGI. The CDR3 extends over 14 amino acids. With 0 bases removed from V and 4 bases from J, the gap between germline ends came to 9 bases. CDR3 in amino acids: CASSYSGSSYGYTF. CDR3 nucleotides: TGTGCCAGCAGTTACTCGGGCTCAAGCTATGGCTACACCTTC.

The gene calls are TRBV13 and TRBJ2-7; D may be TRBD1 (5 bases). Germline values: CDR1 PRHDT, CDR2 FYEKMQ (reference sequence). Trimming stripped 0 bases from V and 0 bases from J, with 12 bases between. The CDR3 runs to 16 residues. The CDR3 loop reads CASSLGLGRASYEQYF. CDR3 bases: TGTGCCAGCAGCTTAGGGTTGGGCAGGGCCTCCTACGAGCAGTACTTC. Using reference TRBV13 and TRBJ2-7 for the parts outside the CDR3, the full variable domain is AAGVIQSPRHLIKEKRETATLKCYPIPRHDTVYWYQQGPGQDPQFLISFYEKMQSDKGSIPDRFSAQQFSDYHSELNMSSLELGDSALYFCASSLGLGRASYEQYFGPGTRLTVT.

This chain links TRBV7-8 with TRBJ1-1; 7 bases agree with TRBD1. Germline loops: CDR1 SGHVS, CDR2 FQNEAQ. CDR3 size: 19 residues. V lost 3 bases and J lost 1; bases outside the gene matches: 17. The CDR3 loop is CASSFYYTLDRSANTEAFF. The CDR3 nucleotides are TGTGCCAGCAGCTTCTACTACACTTTGGACAGGTCCGCGAACACTGAAGCTTTCTTT.

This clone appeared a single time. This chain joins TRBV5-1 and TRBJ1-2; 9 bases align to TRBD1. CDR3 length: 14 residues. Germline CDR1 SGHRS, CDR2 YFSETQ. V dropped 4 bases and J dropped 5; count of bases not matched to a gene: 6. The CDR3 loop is CASSGGTGTYGYTF. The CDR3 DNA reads TGCGCCAGCAGCGGCGGGACAGGGACATATGGCTACACCTTC.

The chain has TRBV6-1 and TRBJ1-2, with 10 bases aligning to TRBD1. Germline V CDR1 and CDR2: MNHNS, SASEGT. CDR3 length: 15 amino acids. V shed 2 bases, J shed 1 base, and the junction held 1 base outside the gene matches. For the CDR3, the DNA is TGTGCCAGCAGTGAATGGGACAGGGGTAACTATGGCTACACCTTC. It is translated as CASSEWDRGNYGYTF.

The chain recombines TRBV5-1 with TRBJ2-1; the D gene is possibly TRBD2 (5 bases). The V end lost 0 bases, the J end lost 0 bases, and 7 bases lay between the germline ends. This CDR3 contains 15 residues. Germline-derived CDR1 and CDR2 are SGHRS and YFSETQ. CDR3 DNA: TGCGCCAGCAGCTTGGAAGGGAGCTCCTACAATGAGCAGTTCTTC. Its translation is CASSLEGSSYNEQFF.

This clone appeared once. CDR3 sequence (DNA): TGCGCCAGCAGCTTGACCGGACTAGCGGGGGGAGAGACCCAGTACTTC. This gives the protein CASSLTGLAGGETQYF. The chain is built from TRBV5-1 and TRBJ2-5, with 14 nucleotides matching TRBD2. This CDR3 has 16 amino acids. V trimming: 1 base; J trimming: 4 bases; junction bases outside the gene matches: 3. Germline V gives CDR1 SGHRS, CDR2 YFSETQ. Combining the CDR3 with reference TRBV5-1 and TRBJ2-5 gives the whole variable domain KAGVTQTPRYLIKTRGQQVTLSCSPISGHRSVSWYQQTPGQGLQFLFEYFSETQRNKGNFPGRFSGRQFSNSRSEMNVSTLELGDSALYLCASSLTGLAGGETQYFGPGTRLLVL.